This is a list of T cell receptor beta chains from one sample in a study of T-cell reconstitution after alpha-beta-depleted transplantation in children. MiXCR was run by TCRdb on the PCR reads, yielding one entry per CDR3 protein. The sample has 200,000 or so distinct CDR3 sequences, about 6% seen once. Sequences were derived from PBMCs, sampled before TCRalphabeta/CD19-depleted stem cell transplant. The receptor source for this set is a girl in the first two years of life with combined immunodeficiency, due to receive a stem cell transplant. CDR3s include the opening cysteine and the closing phenylalanine or tryptophan. The D gene is left open where the match is weak. Clone size appears in some rows only: once, few, many, or a class for an expanded clone.

size	V	J	D	CDR3	DNA
many	TRBV4-2	TRBJ2-2	TRBD2	CASSQDPAGGPTGELFF	TGTGCCAGCAGCCAAGATCCAGCGGGGGGGCCTACCGGGGAGCTGTTTTTT
many	TRBV29-1	TRBJ2-7	NA	CSVVPAGAPYEQYF	TGCAGCGTTGTCCCAGCGGGTGCCCCCTACGAGCAGTACTTC
many	TRBV20-1	TRBJ2-1	NA	CRPYRGIYNEQFF	TGCAGACCTTATAGGGGGATATACAATGAGCAGTTCTTC
NA	TRBV20-1	TRBJ2-3	NA	CSARDQGIVDTQYF	TGCAGTGCTAGAGATCAGGGTATAGTGGATACGCAGTATTTT
NA	TRBV10-3	TRBJ2-5	NA	CAISRAPSGALVKETQYF	TGTGCCATCAGCAGAGCCCCTTCGGGGGCCTTGGTGAAGGAGACCCAGTACTTC
many	TRBV20-1	TRBJ1-1	NA	CSARVRRDTEAFF	TGCAGTGCTAGGGTCCGGAGGGACACTGAAGCTTTCTTT
NA	TRBV18	TRBJ2-2	TRBD2	CASSPINRDTWTSGSIGELFF	TGTGCCAGCTCACCTATAAACCGGGACACCTGGACTAGCGGGAGCATCGGGGAGCTGTTTTTT
NA	TRBV25-1	TRBJ1-6	TRBD1	CASHNRPRGAPLHF	TGTGCCAGCCATAATCGCCCCAGGGGGGCACCCCTCCACTTT
many	TRBV20-1	TRBJ2-7	NA	CSARDAFEEVYEQYF	TGCAGTGCTAGAGATGCTTTCGAGGAGGTATACGAGCAGTACTTC
many	TRBV28	TRBJ2-3	NA	CASREPGSITDTQYF	TGTGCCAGCAGGGAGCCCGGGAGTATCACAGATACGCAGTATTTT
few	TRBV7-2	TRBJ2-1	TRBD2	CASSFPKITPSGGGPYNEQFF	TGTGCCAGCAGCTTCCCGAAAATTACCCCTAGCGGGGGGGGTCCGTACAATGAGCAGTTCTTC
many	TRBV7-2	TRBJ2-4	TRBD1	CASSSDIRQGDNIQYF	TGTGCCAGCAGCTCCGATATCAGACAGGGCGACAACATTCAGTACTTC
few	TRBV28	TRBJ2-3	NA	CASIGTSSTDTQYF	TGTGCCAGCATCGGGACCTCTAGCACAGATACGCAGTATTTT
few	TRBV3-1	TRBJ2-5	TRBD2	CATSPGTSGGARETQYF	TGTGCCACCAGCCCTGGGACTAGCGGGGGGGCCCGAGAGACCCAGTACTTC
NA	TRBV18	TRBJ1-2	TRBD1	CASSPDLTGTYGYTF	TGTGCCAGCTCACCCGATCTGACAGGGACCTATGGCTACACCTTC
many	TRBV4-2	TRBJ2-1	NA	CASSSRIGANEQFF	TGTGCCAGCAGCTCCCGGATAGGTGCCAATGAGCAGTTCTTC
many	TRBV7-6	TRBJ1-1	NA	CASSLVPHSPGEAFF	TGTGCCAGCAGCTTAGTGCCCCACAGTCCTGGGGAAGCTTTCTTT
many	TRBV28	TRBJ2-5	NA	CASSPPVWLVQETQYF	TGTGCCAGCAGTCCTCCCGTTTGGCTAGTTCAAGAGACCCAGTACTTC
many	TRBV10-3	TRBJ2-2	NA	CAISESTLWGTGELFF	TGTGCCATCAGTGAGTCGACCCTTTGGGGAACCGGGGAGCTGTTTTTT
many	TRBV5-1	TRBJ2-2	NA	CASTGETGELFF	TGCGCCAGCACCGGGGAGACCGGGGAGCTGTTTTTT
many	TRBV4-2	TRBJ2-1	TRBD2	CASSQESSGSIINNEQFF	TGTGCCAGCAGCCAAGAGTCTAGCGGGAGTATTATAAACAATGAGCAGTTCTTC
NA	TRBV20-1	TRBJ2-1	TRBD2	CSARGGRGSGEVVNEQFF	TGCAGTGCTAGAGGGGGTCGGGGTAGCGGGGAAGTCGTGAATGAGCAGTTCTTC
many	TRBV9	TRBJ2-5	NA	CASSALGRVIQETQYF	TGTGCCAGCAGCGCATTGGGACGGGTGATCCAAGAGACCCAGTACTTC
NA	TRBV18	TRBJ2-4	TRBD1	CASSLGQGAIKNIQYF	TGTGCCAGCTCACTGGGACAGGGGGCAATCAAAAACATTCAGTACTTC
many	TRBV28	TRBJ2-1	NA	CASRATGFLSYNEQFF	TGTGCCAGCAGGGCCACAGGGTTTCTCTCCTACAATGAGCAGTTCTTC
NA	TRBV25-1	TRBJ2-3	TRBD2	CASSIAGTDTQYF	TGTGCCAGCAGTATAGCGGGGACAGATACGCAGTATTTT
many	TRBV9	TRBJ2-1	NA	CASSVGGSLYNEQFF	TGTGCCAGCAGCGTAGGGGGGAGCCTCTACAATGAGCAGTTCTTC
many	TRBV18	TRBJ1-3	NA	CASSPTSTLLGVSGNTIYF	TGTGCCAGCTCTCCTACCTCGACGTTATTAGGGGTATCCGGAAACACCATATATTTT
many	TRBV29-1	TRBJ2-1	NA	CSVQLEGTSHTHSYNEQFF	TGCAGCGTTCAGCTAGAAGGGACCTCACACACCCACTCCTACAATGAGCAGTTCTTC
NA	TRBV5-1	TRBJ2-1	TRBD2	CASSLAGRGGGAREQFF	TGCGCCAGCAGCTTGGCCGGTCGTGGCGGGGGGGCCCGTGAGCAGTTCTTC
many	TRBV6-2/TRBV6-3	TRBJ2-2	TRBD2	CASSYSLASGAISTGELFF	TGTGCCAGCAGTTACTCACTCGCTAGCGGGGCGATAAGCACCGGGGAGCTGTTTTTT
many	TRBV12-3/TRBV12-4	TRBJ2-5	TRBD2	CASAFGGGYETQYF	TGTGCCAGCGCCTTCGGGGGGGGATACGAGACCCAGTACTTC
many	TRBV5-6	TRBJ2-3	TRBD2	CASSYGTSGRWDTQYF	TGTGCCAGCAGCTATGGGACTAGCGGGAGGTGGGATACGCAGTATTTT
many	TRBV29-1	TRBJ2-7	TRBD1	CSVRTGSTYEQYF	TGCAGCGTTAGGACAGGGAGCACCTACGAGCAGTACTTC
many	TRBV5-5	TRBJ2-3	NA	CASSFGVSGPLTDTQYF	TGTGCCAGCAGCTTTGGGGTCTCGGGACCACTCACAGATACGCAGTATTTT